These T cell receptor beta chains were read from a single sample in a study of cytomegalovirus exposure and HLA in healthy donors. The table came from immunoSEQ multiplex PCR; TCRdb's copy has only in-frame clones and leaves some out. The profile shows 150,000 to 200,000 clones, 84% of them singletons. Sequencing used PBMCs. The receptors originated from a girl aged 2 to 9 in good health and CMV-seropositive. The CDR3 runs from the conserved cysteine through the conserved F or W. The order of the fields is CDR3 protein, CDR3 DNA, clone size, V gene, D gene, J gene. A D gene is named only where the DNA matches it firmly. Size is stated for part of the rows, as once, few or many counts, or as a class when the clone is expanded.

CDR3aa: CASSVGQGIDEQYF
CDR3nt: TGCGCCAGCAGTGTTGGACAGGGAATCGACGAGCAGTACTTC
abundance: few
v_gene: TRBV10-1
d_gene: TRBD1
j_gene: TRBJ2-7

CDR3aa: CASSPGLAGGRSYNEQFF
CDR3nt: TGTGCCAGCAGCCCGGGACTAGCGGGGGGGCGGTCCTACAATGAGCAGTTCTTC
abundance: .
v_gene: TRBV5-4
d_gene: TRBD2
j_gene: TRBJ2-1

CDR3aa: CASSLERGLYEQYF
CDR3nt: TGTGCCAGCAGCTTGGAACGGGGTCTCTACGAGCAGTACTTC
abundance: .
v_gene: TRBV7-9
d_gene: .
j_gene: TRBJ2-7

CDR3aa: CASSSSQPALDNQPQHF
CDR3nt: TGTGCCAGCAGTTCTTCACAGCCGGCCCTCGACAATCAGCCCCAGCATTTT
abundance: .
v_gene: TRBV28
d_gene: .
j_gene: TRBJ1-5

CDR3aa: CASSLVAGGVYEQYF
CDR3nt: TGTGCCAGCAGTTTGGTAGCGGGAGGTGTCTACGAGCAGTACTTC
abundance: .
v_gene: TRBV6-6
d_gene: TRBD2
j_gene: TRBJ2-7

CDR3aa: CAWTPLKEKLFF
CDR3nt: TGTGCCTGGACTCCACTGAAGGAAAAACTGTTTTTT
abundance: .
v_gene: TRBV30
d_gene: .
j_gene: TRBJ1-4

CDR3aa: CASSLEVSGASNQPQHF
CDR3nt: TGTGCCAGCAGCTTGGAAGTTTCTGGGGCGAGCAATCAGCCCCAGCATTTT
abundance: .
v_gene: TRBV7-9
d_gene: .
j_gene: TRBJ1-5

CDR3aa: CASSPDGVNNSPLHF
CDR3nt: TGCGCCAGCAGCCCGGACGGGGTCAATAATTCACCCCTCCACTTT
abundance: .
v_gene: TRBV5-1
d_gene: .
j_gene: TRBJ1-6

CDR3aa: CASGIPRGPAYEQYF
CDR3nt: TGTGCTAGTGGTATACCCAGGGGTCCTGCCTACGAGCAGTACTTC
abundance: few
v_gene: TRBV12-5
d_gene: .
j_gene: TRBJ2-7

CDR3aa: CASSQVGTRNYNEQFF
CDR3nt: TGCGCCAGCAGCCAAGTCGGGACTAGAAACTACAATGAGCAGTTCTTC
abundance: .
v_gene: TRBV4-1
d_gene: TRBD2
j_gene: TRBJ2-1

CDR3aa: CASGGTGWNEQYF
CDR3nt: TGTGCCAGCGGCGGGACAGGGTGGAACGAGCAGTACTTC
abundance: .
v_gene: TRBV11-3
d_gene: TRBD1
j_gene: TRBJ2-7

CDR3aa: CASSAEALSGNTIYF
CDR3nt: TGTGCCAGCAGCGCGGAGGCATTGTCCGGAAACACCATATATTTT
abundance: .
v_gene: TRBV5-4
d_gene: .
j_gene: TRBJ1-3

CDR3aa: CASSQEATSNQPQHF
CDR3nt: TGTGCCAGCAGCCAAGAAGCAACTAGCAATCAGCCCCAGCATTTT
abundance: .
v_gene: TRBV4-2
d_gene: .
j_gene: TRBJ1-5

CDR3aa: CASSYSPTEFKGYTF
CDR3nt: TGTGCCAGCAGTTACTCTCCGACAGAATTTAAAGGCTACACCTTC
abundance: .
v_gene: TRBV6-6
d_gene: .
j_gene: TRBJ1-2

CDR3aa: CAISDSRDRIDNGYTF
CDR3nt: TGTGCCATCAGTGACTCCCGGGACAGGATAGATAATGGCTACACCTTC
abundance: .
v_gene: TRBV10-3
d_gene: TRBD1
j_gene: TRBJ1-2

CDR3aa: CASSLVDALNTEAFF
CDR3nt: TGCGCCAGCAGCTTGGTAGATGCGTTGAACACTGAAGCTTTCTTT
abundance: few
v_gene: TRBV5-1
d_gene: .
j_gene: TRBJ1-1

CDR3aa: CASSSLQGALGEKLFF
CDR3nt: TGTGCCAGCAGTTCCTTACAGGGGGCGCTTGGGGAAAAACTGTTTTTT
abundance: .
v_gene: TRBV27
d_gene: TRBD1
j_gene: TRBJ1-4

CDR3aa: CASSYSGGEQYF
CDR3nt: TGTGCCAGCAGTTACTCCGGGGGCGAGCAGTACTTC
abundance: .
v_gene: TRBV6-5
d_gene: .
j_gene: TRBJ2-7

CDR3aa: CASSLGASRGDTEAFF
CDR3nt: TGCGCCAGCAGCTTGGGGGCGTCGCGGGGGGACACTGAAGCTTTCTTT
abundance: few
v_gene: TRBV5-1
d_gene: .
j_gene: TRBJ1-1

CDR3aa: CAISGTSGVQDEQFF
CDR3nt: TGTGCCATCAGCGGAACTAGCGGGGTACAGGATGAGCAGTTCTTC
abundance: .
v_gene: TRBV10-3
d_gene: TRBD2
j_gene: TRBJ2-1

CDR3aa: CASSLGTGGNTIYF
CDR3nt: TGCGCCAGCAGCTTGGGGACAGGGGGGAACACCATATATTTT
abundance: .
v_gene: TRBV5-1
d_gene: TRBD1
j_gene: TRBJ1-3

CDR3aa: CASSYRQGSYGYTF
CDR3nt: TGTGCCAGCAGCTACCGACAGGGGAGTTATGGCTACACCTTC
abundance: .
v_gene: TRBV13
d_gene: TRBD1
j_gene: TRBJ1-2

CDR3aa: CAISVLRTVFHPSYEQYF
CDR3nt: TGTGCCATCAGTGTCTTGCGCACGGTTTTCCATCCCTCCTACGAGCAGTACTTC
abundance: .
v_gene: TRBV10-3
d_gene: .
j_gene: TRBJ2-7

CDR3aa: CASSLDSTYEQYF
CDR3nt: TGTGCCAGCAGCCTGGACAGTACCTACGAGCAGTACTTC
abundance: .
v_gene: TRBV5-4
d_gene: .
j_gene: TRBJ2-7

CDR3aa: CASRGTPGRLFF
CDR3nt: TGTGCCAGCCGGGGCACCCCGGGGAGGCTGTTTTTT
abundance: .
v_gene: TRBV25-1
d_gene: .
j_gene: TRBJ1-4

CDR3aa: CASSLSTGVAYEQYF
CDR3nt: TGTGCCAGCAGCTTAAGTACAGGCGTTGCCTACGAGCAGTACTTC
abundance: .
v_gene: TRBV7-2
d_gene: .
j_gene: TRBJ2-7

CDR3aa: CASRPHLGLSYEQYF
CDR3nt: TGTGCCAGCAGGCCCCATTTGGGCCTCTCCTACGAGCAGTACTTC
abundance: .
v_gene: TRBV28
d_gene: .
j_gene: TRBJ2-7

CDR3aa: CASSSATGPKKSNYEQYF
CDR3nt: TGTGCCAGCAGTTCTGCGACAGGGCCGAAAAAGTCCAACTACGAGCAGTACTTC
abundance: .
v_gene: TRBV25-1
d_gene: TRBD1
j_gene: TRBJ2-7

CDR3aa: CASSVAPFTSVNEQFF
CDR3nt: TGTGCCAGCAGCGTGGCACCCTTTACTAGCGTTAATGAGCAGTTCTTC
abundance: .
v_gene: TRBV9
d_gene: TRBD2
j_gene: TRBJ2-1

CDR3aa: CASSMVGGQPQHF
CDR3nt: TGTGCCAGTAGTATGGTAGGGGGTCAGCCCCAGCATTTT
abundance: few
v_gene: TRBV19
d_gene: .
j_gene: TRBJ1-5

CDR3aa: CSVEAPGLAGESDTQYF
CDR3nt: TGCAGCGTTGAAGCTCCGGGACTAGCGGGGGAATCAGATACGCAGTATTTT
abundance: .
v_gene: TRBV29-1
d_gene: TRBD2
j_gene: TRBJ2-3

CDR3aa: CSVGGGQQPQHF
CDR3nt: TGCAGCGTTGGGGGTGGACAACAGCCCCAGCATTTT
abundance: .
v_gene: TRBV29-1
d_gene: .
j_gene: TRBJ1-5

CDR3aa: CASSYGGTGDTGELFF
CDR3nt: TGTGCCAGCAGTTACGGCGGGACAGGGGACACCGGGGAGCTGTTTTTT
abundance: .
v_gene: TRBV6-5
d_gene: TRBD1
j_gene: TRBJ2-2

CDR3aa: CASASDSGKTYNEQFF
CDR3nt: TGTGCCAGCGCGAGCGATAGCGGGAAAACCTACAATGAGCAGTTCTTC
abundance: .
v_gene: TRBV27
d_gene: TRBD2
j_gene: TRBJ2-1

CDR3aa: CASSQNDGGMNTEAFF
CDR3nt: TGTGCCAGCTCACAGAACGACGGGGGGATGAACACTGAAGCTTTCTTT
abundance: .
v_gene: TRBV18
d_gene: .
j_gene: TRBJ1-1

CDR3aa: CASSERRTGGMSSYNEQFF
CDR3nt: TGTGCCAGCAGCGAGCGGCGGACAGGGGGTATGAGCTCCTACAATGAGCAGTTCTTC
abundance: .
v_gene: TRBV7-8
d_gene: TRBD1
j_gene: TRBJ2-1

CDR3aa: CASSDGTENTEAFF
CDR3nt: TGTGCCAGCAGTGACGGGACAGAGAACACTGAAGCTTTCTTT
abundance: .
v_gene: TRBV6-4
d_gene: TRBD1
j_gene: TRBJ1-1

CDR3aa: CATSRDRRNTIYF
CDR3nt: TGTGCCACCAGCAGAGATCGGCGGAACACCATATATTTT
abundance: .
v_gene: TRBV15
d_gene: .
j_gene: TRBJ1-3

CDR3aa: CATSRAKDNHEQYF
CDR3nt: TGTGCCACCAGCAGAGCCAAAGACAACCACGAGCAGTACTTC
abundance: .
v_gene: TRBV15
d_gene: .
j_gene: TRBJ2-7

CDR3aa: CASSYSSGEAEAFF
CDR3nt: TGTGCCAGCAGTTACTCGAGCGGTGAGGCTGAAGCTTTCTTT
abundance: .
v_gene: TRBV6-5
d_gene: .
j_gene: TRBJ1-1

CDR3aa: CASSGQKGYNSPLHF
CDR3nt: TGTGCCAGCAGTGGGCAGAAGGGGTATAATTCACCCCTCCACTTT
abundance: .
v_gene: TRBV2
d_gene: .
j_gene: TRBJ1-6

CDR3aa: CASSPPRQGLAYEQYF
CDR3nt: TGTGCCAGCAGTCCACCTAGACAGGGACTAGCCTACGAGCAGTACTTC
abundance: .
v_gene: TRBV28
d_gene: .
j_gene: TRBJ2-7

CDR3aa: CASSSIRDRGTNEQFF
CDR3nt: TGCGCCAGCAGCTCTATCAGGGACAGGGGCACCAATGAGCAGTTCTTC
abundance: .
v_gene: TRBV5-1
d_gene: TRBD1
j_gene: TRBJ2-1

CDR3aa: CASSKDRALGNQPQHF
CDR3nt: TGTGCCAGCTCCAAAGACAGGGCTTTAGGCAATCAGCCCCAGCATTTT
abundance: .
v_gene: TRBV18
d_gene: TRBD1
j_gene: TRBJ1-5

CDR3aa: CASSPRGLKAFF
CDR3nt: TGTGCCAGCAGTCCCAGGGGGTTGAAAGCTTTCTTT
abundance: .
v_gene: TRBV27
d_gene: TRBD1
j_gene: TRBJ1-1

CDR3aa: CASSFRGGEQFF
CDR3nt: TGTGCCAGCAGCTTCAGAGGTGGTGAGCAGTTCTTC
abundance: .
v_gene: TRBV11-2
d_gene: .
j_gene: TRBJ2-1

CDR3aa: CASSLIGESKNIQYF
CDR3nt: TGTGCCAGCAGTCTGATCGGGGAATCCAAAAACATTCAGTACTTC
abundance: .
v_gene: TRBV27
d_gene: .
j_gene: TRBJ2-4

CDR3aa: CASSSLGAVDTEAFF
CDR3nt: TGTGCCAGCAGTAGTTTGGGGGCGGTGGACACTGAAGCTTTCTTT
abundance: .
v_gene: TRBV27
d_gene: .
j_gene: TRBJ1-1

CDR3aa: CAISERTGGTGELFF
CDR3nt: TGTGCCATCAGTGAGAGGACAGGGGGAACCGGGGAGCTGTTTTTT
abundance: .
v_gene: TRBV10-3
d_gene: TRBD1
j_gene: TRBJ2-2

CDR3aa: CAFDDRATEAFF
CDR3nt: TGTGCCTTTGATGACAGGGCCACTGAAGCTTTCTTT
abundance: .
v_gene: TRBV30
d_gene: TRBD1
j_gene: TRBJ1-1

CDR3aa: CASSLQGKGSYTF
CDR3nt: TGTGCCAGCAGCCTCCAGGGGAAGGGGAGCTACACCTTC
abundance: once
v_gene: TRBV7-2
d_gene: .
j_gene: TRBJ1-2

CDR3aa: CASSEVPAGGPRDTQYF
CDR3nt: TGCGCCAGCAGTGAGGTCCCAGCGGGGGGGCCAAGGGATACGCAGTATTTT
abundance: .
v_gene: TRBV10-1
d_gene: TRBD2
j_gene: TRBJ2-3

CDR3aa: CATSTRDSYTSYEQYF
CDR3nt: TGTGCCACCAGCACCCGGGACAGCTATACCTCCTACGAGCAGTACTTC
abundance: .
v_gene: TRBV15
d_gene: TRBD1
j_gene: TRBJ2-7